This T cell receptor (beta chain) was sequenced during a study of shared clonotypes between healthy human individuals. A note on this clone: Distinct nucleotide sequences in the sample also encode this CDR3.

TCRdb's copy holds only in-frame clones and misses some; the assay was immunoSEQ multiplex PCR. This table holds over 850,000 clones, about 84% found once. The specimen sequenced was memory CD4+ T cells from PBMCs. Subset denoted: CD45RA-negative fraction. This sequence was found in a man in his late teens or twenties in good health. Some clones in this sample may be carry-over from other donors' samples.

The CDR3 region is CATSREGGSYEQYF. The CDR3 nucleotides read TGTGCCACCAGCAGAGAGGGGGGCTCCTACGAGCAGTACTTC. J is TRBJ2-7 and V is TRBV15, with a weak D call TRBD2 (6 bases). The CDR3 is 14 amino acids. Germline values: CDR1 LNHNV, CDR2 YYDKDF (reference sequence). V lost 0 bases to trimming and J lost 0 bases, with 6 bases between them.